The next 9 T cell receptor beta chains were all read from a single sample in a study of T cell changes during pregnancy in multiple sclerosis. Generated by immunoSEQ multiplex PCR, the TCRdb table keeps only in-frame clones and is missing some. The sample yields fewer than 80,000 clones, 90% to 95% seen once. The sample consisted of CD4+ T cells from peripheral blood mononuclear cells, taken after pregnancy. These receptors originate from a female donor with multiple sclerosis, enrolled in a pregnancy study.

The chain combines TRBV7-2 with TRBJ2-3; D is unclear. Trimming shortened V by 6 bases and J by 0 bases, and 4 bases separated the two germline ends. The CDR3 extends over 12 amino acids. CDR1 and CDR2 from the germline V gene are SGHTA and FQGNSA. As DNA, the CDR3 is TGTGCCAGCAGTTCTAGCACAGATACGCAGTATTTT. It encodes CASSSSTDTQYF.

This chain links TRBV18 with TRBJ1-5; no clear D gene. The V and J ends lost 5 bases and 5 bases respectively, with 13 bases between them. CDR3 length equals 14 residues. Germline assignment: CDR1 KGHSH and CDR2 LQKENI. Written as DNA, the CDR3 is TGTGCCAGCTCAGAAGAGAGGCGGGATCAGCCCCAGCATTTT. It encodes CASSEERRDQPQHF.

This chain connects TRBV11-1 to TRBJ2-1; 8 nucleotides agree with TRBD2. Germline V gene sequence: CDR1 SGHAT, CDR2 FQDESV (reference sequence). Losses at the gene ends were 0 bases for V and 3 bases for J; bases not matched to a gene: 4. This CDR3 spans 16 amino acids. The CDR3: CASSLASSGYYNEQFF. The DNA for the CDR3 is TGTGCCAGCAGCTTAGCGTCTAGCGGGTACTACAATGAGCAGTTCTTC. The variable domain in full, completed from reference TRBV11-1 and TRBJ2-1, reads EAEVAQSPRYKITEKSQAVAFWCDPISGHATLYWYRQILGQGPELLVQFQDESVVDDSQLPKDRFSAERLKGVDSTLKIQPAELGDSAMYLCASSLASSGYYNEQFFGPGTRLTVL.

V usage is TRBV5-6 and J usage is TRBJ2-7; a weak D match, TRBD2 (7 bases). Germline V lookup: CDR1 SGHDT, CDR2 YYEEEE. This CDR3 has 15 residues. V lost 4 bases, J lost 4 bases, and 18 bases lay in between. CDR3 protein: CASSPGEGRWYEQYF. The DNA of the CDR3 is TGTGCCAGCAGCCCAGGGGAGGGGAGGTGGTACGAGCAGTACTTC.

J is TRBJ2-7 and V is TRBV10-3; D possibly corresponds to TRBD2 (6 bases). V was cut by 0 bases and J by 1 base, with 16 bases left in between. CDR3 length: 17 amino acids. Germline CDR1 ENHRY, CDR2 SYGVKD. The CDR3 protein is CAISESFERVGSYEQYF. As DNA, the CDR3 is TGTGCCATCAGTGAGTCTTTTGAGCGGGTGGGATCCTACGAGCAGTACTTC.

The rearrangement links TRBV30 to TRBJ2-7; a weak D match, TRBD2 (6 bases). The CDR3 totals 12 residues. The V gene's germline CDR1 is GTSNPN and CDR2 SVGIG (reference sequence). The V end was cut by 1 base, the J end by 3 bases, with 7 bases between. CDR3 sequence: CAWSGLGYEQYF. The CDR3 nucleotides are TGTGCCTGGAGTGGACTAGGCTACGAGCAGTACTTC.

Only a few counts were recorded for this clone. The chain carries TRBV10-3 and TRBJ1-2; the D gene is possibly TRBD1 (6 bases). Trimming cost V 5 bases and J 1 base, with 8 bases left between them. From germline, CDR1 is ENHRY and CDR2 SYGVKD. This CDR3 contains 13 residues. The CDR3 sequence: CAISIQGNYGYTF. Here the CDR3 DNA reads TGTGCCATCAGTATACAGGGTAACTATGGCTACACCTTC.

The V gene is TRBV5-5, the J gene TRBJ2-5; maybe TRBD1 (5 bases). The V and J ends lost 4 bases and 5 bases respectively, with 18 bases between them. Germline V CDR1 and CDR2: SGHKS, YYEKEE (reference sequence). This CDR3 region has 15 residues. This CDR3 reads CASSINPGLLETQYF. CDR3 bases: TGTGCCAGCAGCATCAACCCAGGGTTGTTGGAGACCCAGTACTTC.

This chain links TRBV23-1 with TRBJ1-1; TRBD1 aligns across 10 bases. TRBV23-1 is an ORF, with its function uncertain. The V and J ends lost 1 base and 4 bases, in that order; junction bases with no gene match: 3. The CDR3 has 15 residues. The chain's CDR3 is CASSQLTGGGTEAFF. CDR3 coding DNA: TGCGCCAGCAGTCAATTGACAGGGGGCGGCACTGAAGCTTTCTTT.